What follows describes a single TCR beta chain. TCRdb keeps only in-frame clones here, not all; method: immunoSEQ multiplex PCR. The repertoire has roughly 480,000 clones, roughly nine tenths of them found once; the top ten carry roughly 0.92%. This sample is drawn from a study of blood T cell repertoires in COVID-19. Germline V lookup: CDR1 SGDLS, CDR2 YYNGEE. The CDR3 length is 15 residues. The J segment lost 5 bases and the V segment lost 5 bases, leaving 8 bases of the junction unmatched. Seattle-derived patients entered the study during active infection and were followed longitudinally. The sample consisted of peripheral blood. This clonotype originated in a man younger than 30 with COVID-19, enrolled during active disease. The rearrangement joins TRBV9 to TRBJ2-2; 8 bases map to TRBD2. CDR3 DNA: TGTGCCAGCAGATCCGGGACTAGAGTTACCGGGGAGCTGTTTTTT. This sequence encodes CASRSGTRVTGELFF.